This T cell receptor (beta chain) was profiled in a study of cytomegalovirus exposure and HLA in healthy donors. This table comes from immunoSEQ multiplex PCR, and its TCRdb copy is limited to in-frame clones, with some not included. The repertoire consists of about 200,000 clones, with roughly 86% occurring once and the leading ten covering 1.4% to 1.5%. This receptor was taken from a woman aged 18-35 years in good health and CMV-seronegative. Source material: PBMCs.

In nucleotides, the CDR3 is TGTGCCAGCACCGATTGGACTAGCGGGGACCCAGATACGCAGTATTTT. Its translation: CASTDWTSGDPDTQYF. This sequence joins TRBV11-2 and TRBJ2-3; TRBD2 matches 12 bases. This CDR3 spans 16 amino acids. V lost 7 bases and J lost 4; bases outside the gene matches: 9. The germline gives CDR1 SGHAT, CDR2 FQNNGV.